The clone carrying this T cell receptor (beta chain) was recorded at least ten times. MiXCR, run by TCRdb on the 5' RACE reads, gives a single entry per CDR3 protein. The table records 39,000 or so distinct CDR3 sequences, over 2.5% of them present only once. Trimming cost V 3 bases and J 4 bases, with 19 bases left between them. CDR3 length: 16 amino acids. From germline, CDR1 is SGDLS and CDR2 YYNGEE. This sample was taken from a study of CD8 T cells in ankylosing spondylitis. This TCR derives from a male donor with ankylosing spondylitis or in good health (not recorded which). The sequenced sample was blood, either unsorted or a sorted T cell fraction (not recorded which). J is TRBJ2-5 and V is TRBV9; D is perhaps TRBD1 (5 bases). The chain's CDR3 is CASSEAVGPLGETQYF. The CDR3 DNA reads as TGTGCCAGCAGCGAAGCCGTGGGGCCGCTGGGAGAGACCCAGTACTTC.